This T cell receptor (beta chain) is from a study of radiotherapy plus CTLA-4 blockade in lung cancer. Whole-study context: Objective responses were observed in 15% to 20% of patients, and disease control was achieved by over 30%.

Trimming left V 2 bases short and J 4 bases short, with 10 bases between. This CDR3 region has 14 residues. Per germline, CDR1 MNHNY and CDR2 SVGAGI (reference sequence). This table comes from immunoSEQ multiplex PCR, and its TCRdb copy is limited to in-frame clones, with some not included. The repertoire holds some 110,000 clones, with about four fifths as singletons. With respect to this clone: Its matching antigen is unknown.

The study gave focal radiation plus ipilimumab CTLA-4 blockade to patients with chemo-refractory metastatic non-small-cell lung cancer. General study results and limits: An expansion of tumor-derived TCR clones occurred in blood after radiotherapy plus ipilimumab.

This sequence joins TRBV6-6 and TRBJ2-3; a weak D match, TRBD2 (5 bases). This clonotype was sampled from a human donor with non-small cell lung cancer who had a partial response to radiotherapy plus ipilimumab. The material sequenced was peripheral blood, taken from a patient treated with radiotherapy plus ipilimumab. The CDR3 sequence: CASSYLGLADTQYF. CDR3 coding DNA: TGTGCCAGCAGTTACCTTGGACTGGCAGATACGCAGTATTTT.